The TCR beta chain described here comes from a study of cytomegalovirus exposure and HLA in healthy donors. Germline V gene sequence: CDR1 LNHNV, CDR2 YYDKDF (reference sequence). V lost 3 bases and J 7 bases, leaving 16 bases between the germline ends. This CDR3 is built from 14 residues. The PCR was carried out with 60 Vbeta primers and 13 Jbeta primers. The method was immunoSEQ multiplex PCR; TCRdb's version includes in-frame clones alone and lacks a portion of them. Among over 75,000 clones listed, less than 75% were seen once. The sample was PBMCs. The TCR was taken from a man aged 30 to 45 in good health and CMV-seronegative. The chain carries TRBV15 and TRBJ2-7; D possibly corresponds to TRBD1 (7 bases). The CDR3: CATSSQGGLGEQYF. Written as DNA, the CDR3 is TGTGCCACCAGCAGCCAGGGGGGTCTAGGAGAGCAGTACTTC.